Shown below are 12 T cell receptor beta chains from a single sample sequenced in a study of cytomegalovirus exposure and HLA in healthy donors (dated by TCRdb to about 2017). Library method: the immunoSEQ multiplex PCR assay. For the multiplex PCR, a mixture combining 60 forward primers for TCR Vbeta segments and 13 reverse primers for TCR Jbeta segments was used. The immuneACCESS repertoire file appears here via TCRdb, limited to in-frame rearrangements. These files lack a portion of the clones; in checked studies, under half of the deficit traces to unresolved V genes, and the cause of the others is not known. For this sample there are 99,000 or so clones; roughly 70% appear just once. The top ten clonotypes cover 1.3% of the sample. Sequenced sample: PBMCs. The receptors shown here come from a man aged 40-49 years in good health and CMV-seronegative.

J is TRBJ2-7 and V is TRBV5-1; tentative D call: TRBD1 (6 bases). V was pared by 1 base and J by 5 bases, with 16 bases between. The germline CDR1 and CDR2 sequences are SGHRS and YFSETQ. The CDR3 extends over 15 amino acids. CDR3 nucleotide sequence: TGCGCCAGCAGCTTGAGGGGGTCGGCTCTCGACGAGCAGTACTTC. Translating gives CASSLRGSALDEQYF. Combining the CDR3 with reference TRBV5-1 and TRBJ2-7 gives the whole variable domain KAGVTQTPRYLIKTRGQQVTLSCSPISGHRSVSWYQQTPGQGLQFLFEYFSETQRNKGNFPGRFSGRQFSNSRSEMNVSTLELGDSALYLCASSLRGSALDEQYFGPGTRLTVT.

The genes are TRBV27 and TRBJ2-2, with D maybe TRBD2 (6 bases). V gave up 5 bases and J gave up 1 base, with 14 bases separating them. This CDR3 has 16 amino acids. CDR1 and CDR2 from the germline V gene are MNHEY and SMNVEV (reference sequence). The CDR3 here is CASSRWEVQNTGELFF. CDR3 nucleotide sequence: TGTGCCAGCAGTCGATGGGAGGTTCAGAACACCGGGGAGCTGTTTTTT.

This clone was counted a single time. The chain is built from TRBV28 and TRBJ1-5, with D maybe TRBD1 (6 bases). CDR1 and CDR2 from the germline V gene are MDHEN and SYDVKM. Trimming removed 6 bases from V and 6 bases from J, with 27 bases in between. This CDR3 comprises 18 residues. In nucleotides, the CDR3 is TGTGCCAGCAGCGCCGCCGGGATACAGGGTAAGGCAGGTCAGCCCCAGCATTTT. Protein product: CASSAAGIQGKAGQPQHF.

J is TRBJ1-6 and V is TRBV7-9; 8 bases are a match to TRBD1. The germline CDR1 and CDR2 sequences are SEHNR and FQNEAQ (reference sequence). J was trimmed by 7 bases and V by 5 bases; bases with no gene match: 7. The CDR3 covers 15 residues. In nucleotides, the CDR3 is TGTGCCAGCAGCGCCAACAGGGGGGAGAATTCACCCCTCCACTTT. Protein product: CASSANRGENSPLHF.

The CDR3 DNA is TGTGCCAGCAGCTTGCTTGAGCCGAACACTGAAGCTTTCTTT. Encoded protein: CASSLLEPNTEAFF. The chain recombines TRBV5-6 with TRBJ1-1, with no clear D. In germline, CDR1 is SGHDT, CDR2 YYEEEE. This CDR3 region has 14 residues. Trimming took off 1 base at V and 1 base at J, with 8 bases between the two ends. The whole variable domain, remainder taken from reference TRBV5-6 and TRBJ1-1, is DAGVTQSPTHLIKTRGQQVTLRCSPKSGHDTVSWYQQALGQGPQFIFQYYEEEERQRGNFPDRFSGHQFPNYSSELNVNALLLGDSALYLCASSLLEPNTEAFFGQGTRLTVV.

The chain is built from TRBV30 and TRBJ2-3, with 13 bases lining up with TRBD2. Trimming removed 2 bases from V and 4 bases from J; junction bases left unmatched: 12. CDR1 is GTSNPN, CDR2 SVGIG, per germline (reference sequence). The CDR3 consists of 18 residues. CDR3 region: CAWSFWTSGRSGADTQYF. In DNA form, the CDR3 reads TGTGCCTGGAGTTTTTGGACTAGCGGGAGAAGTGGCGCAGATACGCAGTATTTT.

The CDR3 DNA follows: TGTGCCAGCAGAAAGGGGGCTGCGGAGACCCAGTACTTC. Encoded protein: CASRKGAAETQYF. V usage is TRBV7-6 and J usage is TRBJ2-5, with 7 bases fitting TRBD1. CDR1 is SGHVS, CDR2 FNYEAQ, per germline. The J segment lost 5 bases and the V segment lost 6 bases, leaving 6 bases of the junction unmatched. This CDR3 has 13 residues.

The chain carries TRBV14 and TRBJ1-6; D unclear. Deletions cut 0 bases from V and 7 bases from J, with 7 bases between. This CDR3 comprises 14 residues. In germline, CDR1 is SGHDN, CDR2 FVKESK. In DNA, the CDR3 is TGTGCCAGCAGCCAAGATTCCGGGAATTCACCCCTCCACTTT. Protein product: CASSQDSGNSPLHF.

This rearrangement joins TRBV4-3 to TRBJ1-2; D possibly corresponds to TRBD1 (6 bases). The CDR3 runs to 15 residues. CDR1 and CDR2 (germline): LGHNA, YSLEER. The germline V and J ends were trimmed by 5 bases and 4 bases, with 17 bases remaining between them. DNA of the CDR3: TGCGCCAGCAGCGAGGGGGAGACAAAGCTCTATGGCTACACCTTC. It encodes CASSEGETKLYGYTF.

This chain uses TRBV5-1 with TRBJ2-2, with 10 bases aligning to TRBD1. The germline CDR1 and CDR2 sequences are SGHRS and YFSETQ. This CDR3 is built from 18 residues. With V trimmed by 5 bases and J by 3 bases, 13 bases remained unmatched. CDR3 sequence (DNA): TGCGCCAGCAGTTTTTGGGGGACCGGACAGGGGGACACCGGGGAGCTGTTTTTT. Encoded protein: CASSFWGTGQGDTGELFF.

This chain connects TRBV27 to TRBJ2-7, with D maybe TRBD1 (6 bases). The CDR3 contains 15 residues. The V gene's germline CDR1 is MNHEY and CDR2 SMNVEV (reference sequence). Trimming took 2 bases from V and 3 from J, leaving 14 bases between them. The CDR3 DNA reads TGTGCCAGCAGTTTAGTCCGGACAGTATACTACGAGCAGTACTTC. Protein: CASSLVRTVYYEQYF.

The rearrangement links TRBV5-1 to TRBJ1-1, with D uncertain. Germline V lookup: CDR1 SGHRS, CDR2 YFSETQ. The CDR3 totals 12 residues. V was pared by 0 bases and J by 8 bases, with 8 bases between. The CDR3 reads CASSLDRFEAFF. CDR3 DNA: TGCGCCAGCAGCTTGGATCGGTTCGAAGCTTTCTTT.